This T cell receptor beta chain comes out of a study of blood T cell repertoires in COVID-19. Background on the study: T cells, B-cell-depleted T cells, or PBMCs provided the cDNA or gDNA that served as material.

This CDR3 is 15 amino acids long. Germline V CDR1 and CDR2: SEHNR, FQNEAQ (reference sequence). V dropped 4 bases and J dropped 5 bases, with 14 bases sitting between them. Authors' processing steps: Counts of nucleated cells, estimated from reference gene primer amplification, were obtained. The protocol was immunoSEQ multiplex PCR, while the TCRdb copy is restricted to in-frame clones and leaves out a portion. Clone size and the V and J calls come from that table; the DNA yielded D and trimming. In the table there are about 370,000 clones, about 89% of which are singletons. During active infection, Seattle patients enrolled and were then monitored through disease.

The chain uses TRBV7-9 and TRBJ2-2, with unresolved D. The sequence was obtained from a woman in her 30s with COVID-19, enrolled during active disease. Source material: peripheral blood. CDR3 protein: CASSSPQHVTGELFF. CDR3 DNA sequence: TGTGCCAGCAGCTCCCCCCAACACGTGACCGGGGAGCTGTTTTTT. The complete variable domain, with remaining parts taken from reference TRBV7-9 and TRBJ2-2, reads DTGVSQNPRHKITKRGQNVTFRCDPISEHNRLYWYRQTLGQGPEFLTYFQNEAQLEKSRLLSDRFSAERPKGSFSTLEIQRTEQGDSAMYLCASSSPQHVTGELFFGEGSRLTVL.